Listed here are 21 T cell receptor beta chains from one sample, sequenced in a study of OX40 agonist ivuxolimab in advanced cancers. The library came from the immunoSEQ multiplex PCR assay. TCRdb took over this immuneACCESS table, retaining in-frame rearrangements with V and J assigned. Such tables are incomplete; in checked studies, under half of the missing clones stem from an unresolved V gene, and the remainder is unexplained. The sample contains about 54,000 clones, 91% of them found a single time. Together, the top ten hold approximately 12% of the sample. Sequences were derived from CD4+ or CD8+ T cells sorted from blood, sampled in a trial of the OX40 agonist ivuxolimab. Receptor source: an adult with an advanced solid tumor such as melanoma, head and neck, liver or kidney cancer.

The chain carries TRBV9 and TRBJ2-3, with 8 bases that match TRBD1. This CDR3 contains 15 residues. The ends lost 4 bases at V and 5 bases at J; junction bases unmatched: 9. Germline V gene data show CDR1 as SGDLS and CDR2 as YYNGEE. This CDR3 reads CASSPRGQDKDTQYF. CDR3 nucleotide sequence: TGTGCCAGCAGCCCGAGGGGACAGGATAAAGATACGCAGTATTTT.

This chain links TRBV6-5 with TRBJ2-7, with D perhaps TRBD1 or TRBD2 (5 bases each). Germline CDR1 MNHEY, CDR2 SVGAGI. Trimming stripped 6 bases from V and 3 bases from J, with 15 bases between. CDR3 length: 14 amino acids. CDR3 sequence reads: CASRKGWGNYEQYF. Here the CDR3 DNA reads TGTGCCAGCAGGAAGGGATGGGGGAACTACGAGCAGTACTTC.

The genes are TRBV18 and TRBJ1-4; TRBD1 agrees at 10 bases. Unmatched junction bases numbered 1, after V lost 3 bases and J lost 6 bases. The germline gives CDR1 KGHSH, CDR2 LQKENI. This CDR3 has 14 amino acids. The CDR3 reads CASSPGTGDEKLFF. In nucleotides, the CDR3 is TGTGCCAGCTCACCCGGGACAGGGGATGAAAAACTGTTTTTT.

CDR3 bases: TGTGCCACCAGCAGAGAACAGGGACTCTATGGCTACACCTTC. It specifies CATSREQGLYGYTF. V and J are TRBV15 and TRBJ1-2, with a possible D match to TRBD1 (6 bases). CDR3 length equals 14 residues. The V end lost 0 bases, the J end lost 4 bases, and 9 bases lay between the germline ends. Germline-derived CDR1 and CDR2 are LNHNV and YYDKDF (reference sequence).

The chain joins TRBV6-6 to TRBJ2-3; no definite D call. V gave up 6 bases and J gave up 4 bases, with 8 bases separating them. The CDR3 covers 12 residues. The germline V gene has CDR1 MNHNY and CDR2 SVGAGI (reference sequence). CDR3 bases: TGTGCCAGCAGCTACGTACCAGATACGCAGTATTTT. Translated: CASSYVPDTQYF.

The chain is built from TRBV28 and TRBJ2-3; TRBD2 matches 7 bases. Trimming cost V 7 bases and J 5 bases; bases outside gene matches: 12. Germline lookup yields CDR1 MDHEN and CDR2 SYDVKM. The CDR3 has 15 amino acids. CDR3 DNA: TGTGCCAGCACTGGGGGGAGGGCCAGAAGAGATACGCAGTATTTT. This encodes CASTGGRARRDTQYF.

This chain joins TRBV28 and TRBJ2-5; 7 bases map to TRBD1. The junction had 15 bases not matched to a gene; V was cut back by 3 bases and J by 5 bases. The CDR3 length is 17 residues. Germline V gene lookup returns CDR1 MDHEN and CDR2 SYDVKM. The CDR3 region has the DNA TGTGCCAGCAGTTTCAGCCCCCCTTCAGGGGGTGGGGAGACCCAGTACTTC. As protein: CASSFSPPSGGGETQYF.

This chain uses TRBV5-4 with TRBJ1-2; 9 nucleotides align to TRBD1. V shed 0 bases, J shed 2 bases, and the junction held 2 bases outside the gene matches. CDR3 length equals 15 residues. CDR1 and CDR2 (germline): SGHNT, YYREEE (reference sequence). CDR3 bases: TGTGCCAGCAGCTTGGGGGGGACAGGGAACTATGGCTACACCTTC. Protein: CASSLGGTGNYGYTF.

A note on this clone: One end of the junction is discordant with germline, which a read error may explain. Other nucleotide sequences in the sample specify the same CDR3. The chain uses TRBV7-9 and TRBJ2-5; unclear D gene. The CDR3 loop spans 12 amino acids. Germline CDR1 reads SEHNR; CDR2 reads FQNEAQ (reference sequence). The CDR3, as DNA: TGCGCCGGTTCAACAGTGGGAGAGACCCAGTACTTC. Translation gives CAGSTVGETQYF.

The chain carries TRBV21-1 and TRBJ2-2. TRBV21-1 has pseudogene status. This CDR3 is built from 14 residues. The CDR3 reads CASSKDGNTGELFF. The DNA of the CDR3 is TGTGCCAGCAGCAAAGATGGGAACACCGGGGAGCTGTTTTTT.

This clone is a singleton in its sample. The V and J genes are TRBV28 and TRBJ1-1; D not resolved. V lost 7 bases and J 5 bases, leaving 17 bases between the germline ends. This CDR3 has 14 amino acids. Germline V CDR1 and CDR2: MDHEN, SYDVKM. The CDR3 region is CASTLAGPSTEAFF. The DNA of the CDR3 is TGTGCCAGCACCTTGGCTGGGCCGTCGACTGAAGCTTTCTTT.

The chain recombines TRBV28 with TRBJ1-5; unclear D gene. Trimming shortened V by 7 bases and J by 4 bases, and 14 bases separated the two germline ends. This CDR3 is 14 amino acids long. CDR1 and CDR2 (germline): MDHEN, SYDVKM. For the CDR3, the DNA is TGTGCCAGCATGAAGGGAGGGCGAAATCAGCCCCAGCATTTT. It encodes CASMKGGRNQPQHF. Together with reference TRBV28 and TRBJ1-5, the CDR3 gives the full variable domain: DVKVTQSSRYLVKRTGEKVFLECVQDMDHENMFWYRQDPGLGLRLIYFSYDVKMKEKGDIPEGYSVSREKKERFSLILESASTNQTSMYLCASMKGGRNQPQHFGDGTRLSIL.

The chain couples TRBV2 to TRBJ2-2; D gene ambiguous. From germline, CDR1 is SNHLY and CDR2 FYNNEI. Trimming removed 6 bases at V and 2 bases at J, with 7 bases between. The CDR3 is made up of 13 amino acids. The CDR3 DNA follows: TGTGCCAGCAGGGACGTAAACACCGGGGAGCTGTTTTTT. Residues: CASRDVNTGELFF.

CDR3 coding DNA: TGTGCCAGCAGTCAGGGGTTTACTGGAAACACCATATATTTT. This encodes CASSQGFTGNTIYF. This chain uses TRBV7-9 with TRBJ1-3; TRBD1 is a possible D gene (6 bases). Germline-derived CDR1 and CDR2 are SEHNR and FQNEAQ (reference sequence). With 6 bases removed from V and 2 bases from J, the gap between germline ends came to 11 bases. The CDR3 length is 14 residues.

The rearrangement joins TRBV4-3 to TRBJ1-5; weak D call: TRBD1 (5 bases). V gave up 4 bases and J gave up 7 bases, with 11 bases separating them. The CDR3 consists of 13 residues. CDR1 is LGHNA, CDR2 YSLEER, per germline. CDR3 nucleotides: TGCGCCAGCAGCCCAAGGGGCGACCAGCCCCAGCATTTT. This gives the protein CASSPRGDQPQHF.

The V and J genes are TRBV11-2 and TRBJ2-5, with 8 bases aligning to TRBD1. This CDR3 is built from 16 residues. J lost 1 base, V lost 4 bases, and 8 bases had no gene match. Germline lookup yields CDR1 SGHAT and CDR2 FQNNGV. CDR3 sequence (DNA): TGTGCCAGCAGCTCTTCCGACAGGGGTTTCCAAGAGACCCAGTACTTC. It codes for CASSSSDRGFQETQYF.

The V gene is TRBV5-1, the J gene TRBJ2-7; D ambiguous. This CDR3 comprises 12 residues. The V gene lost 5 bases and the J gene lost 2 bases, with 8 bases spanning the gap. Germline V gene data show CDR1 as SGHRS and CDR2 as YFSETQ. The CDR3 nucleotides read TGCGCCAGCAGGCTGGACGCCTACGAGCAGTACTTC. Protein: CASRLDAYEQYF.

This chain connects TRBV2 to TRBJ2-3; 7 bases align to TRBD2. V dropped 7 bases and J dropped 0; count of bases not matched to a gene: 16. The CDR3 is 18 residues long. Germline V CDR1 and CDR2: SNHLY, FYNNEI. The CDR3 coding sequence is TGTGCCAGCAACTTCCGACGAGGCGGGAGCCTTAGCACAGATACGCAGTATTTT. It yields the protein CASNFRRGGSLSTDTQYF.

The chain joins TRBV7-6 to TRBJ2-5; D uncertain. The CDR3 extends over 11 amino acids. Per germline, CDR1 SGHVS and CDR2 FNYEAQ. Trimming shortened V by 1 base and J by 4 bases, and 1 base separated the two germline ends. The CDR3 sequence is CASSLVETQYF. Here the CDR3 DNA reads TGTGCCAGCAGCTTAGTAGAGACCCAGTACTTC.

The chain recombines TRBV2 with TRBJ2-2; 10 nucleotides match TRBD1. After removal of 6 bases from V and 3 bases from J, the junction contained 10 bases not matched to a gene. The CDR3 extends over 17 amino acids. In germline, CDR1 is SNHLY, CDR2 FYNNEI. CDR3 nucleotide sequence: TGTGCCAGCAGGTGGTTGAGACAGGGGGCCCACACCGGGGAGCTGTTTTTT. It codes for CASRWLRQGAHTGELFF. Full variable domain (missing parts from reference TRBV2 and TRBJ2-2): EPEVTQTPSHQVTQMGQEVILRCVPISNHLYFYWYRQILGQKVEFLVSFYNNEISEKSEIFDDQFSVERPDGSNFTLKIRSTKLEDSAMYFCASRWLRQGAHTGELFFGEGSRLTVL.

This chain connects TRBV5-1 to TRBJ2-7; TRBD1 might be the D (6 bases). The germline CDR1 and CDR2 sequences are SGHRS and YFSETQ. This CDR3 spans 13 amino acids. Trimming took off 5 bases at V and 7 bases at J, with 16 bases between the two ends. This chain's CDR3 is CASSPTTGKEQYF. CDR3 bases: TGCGCCAGCAGTCCGACAACAGGGAAGGAGCAGTACTTC.